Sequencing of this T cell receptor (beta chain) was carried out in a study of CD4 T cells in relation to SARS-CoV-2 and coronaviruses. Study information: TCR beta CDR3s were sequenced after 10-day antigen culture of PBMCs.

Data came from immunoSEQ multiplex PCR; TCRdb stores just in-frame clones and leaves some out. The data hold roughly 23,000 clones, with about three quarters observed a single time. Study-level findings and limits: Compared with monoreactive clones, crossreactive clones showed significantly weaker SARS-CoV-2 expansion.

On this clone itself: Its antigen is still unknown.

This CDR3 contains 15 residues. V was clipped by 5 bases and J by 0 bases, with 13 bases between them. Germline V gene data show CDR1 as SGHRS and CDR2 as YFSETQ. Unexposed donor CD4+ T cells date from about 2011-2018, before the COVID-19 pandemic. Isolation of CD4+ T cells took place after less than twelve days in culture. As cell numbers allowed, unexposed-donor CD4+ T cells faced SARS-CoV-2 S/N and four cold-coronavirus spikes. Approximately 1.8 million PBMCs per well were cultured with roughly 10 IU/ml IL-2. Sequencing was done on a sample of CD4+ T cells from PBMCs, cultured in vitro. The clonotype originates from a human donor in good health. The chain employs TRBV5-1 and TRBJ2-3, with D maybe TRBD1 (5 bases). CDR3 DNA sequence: TGCGCCAGCAGTCCGACAGACGATAGCACAGATACGCAGTATTTT. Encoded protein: CASSPTDDSTDTQYF.